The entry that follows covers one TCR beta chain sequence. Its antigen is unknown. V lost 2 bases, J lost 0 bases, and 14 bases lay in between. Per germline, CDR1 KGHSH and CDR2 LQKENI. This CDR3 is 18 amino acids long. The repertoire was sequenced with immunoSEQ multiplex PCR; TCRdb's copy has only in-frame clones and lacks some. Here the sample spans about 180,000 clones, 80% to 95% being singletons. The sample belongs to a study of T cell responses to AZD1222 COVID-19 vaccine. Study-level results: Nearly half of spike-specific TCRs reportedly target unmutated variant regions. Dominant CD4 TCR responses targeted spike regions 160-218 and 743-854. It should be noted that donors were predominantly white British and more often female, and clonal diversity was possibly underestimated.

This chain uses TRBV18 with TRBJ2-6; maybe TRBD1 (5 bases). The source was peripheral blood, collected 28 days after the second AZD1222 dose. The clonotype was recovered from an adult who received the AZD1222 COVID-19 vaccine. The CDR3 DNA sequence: TGTGCCAGCTCACCAATATACAGGACACACTCTGGGGCCAACGTCCTGACTTTC. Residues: CASSPIYRTHSGANVLTF.